This TCR beta chain is drawn from a study of blood T cells in healthy people across ages. Overall study results and limits: TCR beta diversity per million T cells fell roughly linearly with age. Strong correlation was found linking TCR beta diversity to naive T cell percentage.

Points on this clonotype: Its antigen is as yet unknown.

The V segment lost 3 bases and the J segment 4 bases; nucleotides outside the gene matches: 10. This CDR3 is 16 amino acids long. The germline V gene has CDR1 SQVTM and CDR2 ANQGSEA. The authors isolated at least 6.5 million PBMCs per sample. A second about 6 to 11 cycle PCR used barcoded and J-beta primers. Each cDNA molecule, via a template-switch adaptor with 12 random nucleotides, was tagged. Using its own MiXCR run on the 5' RACE reads, TCRdb lists one record per CDR3 protein. The sample includes 1.5 million to 1.9 million distinct CDR3 sequences, 40% to 45% seen only once; the top ten take around 4%.

The V call is TRBV29-1, the J call TRBJ2-5; 11 nucleotides line up with TRBD2. This TCR was recovered from a woman aged 18-30 years in good health. The sequenced material came from blood. The CDR3 region has the DNA TGCAGCGTTGATGGGACTAGCGGAACCTTGGGAGAGACCCAGTACTTC. Its protein is CSVDGTSGTLGETQYF.